This T cell receptor (beta chain) was recorded in a study of shared clonotypes between healthy human individuals. The assay was immunoSEQ multiplex PCR, and TCRdb's table has in-frame clones only and misses some. This sample yields around 2.1 million clones, of which about 92% are seen a single time; about 1.8% belongs to the top ten. Terminally differentiated effector memory CD45RA+ cells were left out of the naive CD8 fraction, which was CD45RO-negative and positively selected for CCR7. This CDR3 region has 14 residues. The J gene is TRBJ2-7, the V gene TRBV21-1; the table names TRBD2, a call not compared with the DNA. TRBV21-1 is recorded as a pseudogene. The source of this sequence is a man between 18 and 29 years old in good health. Some clones in this sample may be carry-over from other donors' samples. The sample taken for sequencing was naive CD8+ T cells from PBMCs. CDR3 in amino acids: CASSNGGGPCEQYF. In DNA, the CDR3 is TGTGCCAGCAGCAATGGGGGGGGACCCTGCGAGCAGTACTTC.